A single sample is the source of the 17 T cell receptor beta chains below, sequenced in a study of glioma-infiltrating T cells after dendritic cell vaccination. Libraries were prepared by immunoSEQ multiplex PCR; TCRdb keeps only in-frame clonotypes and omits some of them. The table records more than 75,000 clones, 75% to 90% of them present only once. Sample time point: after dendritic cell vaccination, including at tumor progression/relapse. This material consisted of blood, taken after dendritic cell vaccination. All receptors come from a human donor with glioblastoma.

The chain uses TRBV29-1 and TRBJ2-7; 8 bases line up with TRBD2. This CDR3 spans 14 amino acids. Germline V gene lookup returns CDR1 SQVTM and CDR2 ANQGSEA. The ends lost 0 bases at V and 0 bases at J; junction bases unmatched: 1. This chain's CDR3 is CSVEDAGGSYEQYF. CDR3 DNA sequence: TGCAGCGTTGAAGACGCGGGGGGCTCCTACGAGCAGTACTTC.

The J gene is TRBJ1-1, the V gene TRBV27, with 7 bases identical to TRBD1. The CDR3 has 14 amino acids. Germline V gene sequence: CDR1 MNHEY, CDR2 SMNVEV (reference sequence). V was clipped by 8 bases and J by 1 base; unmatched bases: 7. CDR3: CASQGGKTNTEAFF. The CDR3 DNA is TGTGCCAGCCAGGGGGGTAAGACGAACACTGAAGCTTTCTTT.

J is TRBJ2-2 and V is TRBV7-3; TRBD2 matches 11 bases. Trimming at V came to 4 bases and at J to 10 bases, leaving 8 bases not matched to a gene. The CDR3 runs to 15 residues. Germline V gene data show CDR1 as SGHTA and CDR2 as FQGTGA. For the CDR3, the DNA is TGTGCCAGCAGCTCGAGACTAGCGGGGAGGGAGGAGCTGTTTTTT. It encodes CASSSRLAGREELFF.

The CDR3 is CASSFRDWPTQYF. Here the CDR3 DNA reads TGTGCCAGCAGCTTCCGGGACTGGCCGACCCAGTACTTC. The chain joins TRBV5-6 to TRBJ2-5, with a tentative D call TRBD2 (6 bases). The germline CDR1 and CDR2 sequences are SGHDT and YYEEEE. With 2 bases removed from V and 7 bases from J, the gap between germline ends came to 12 bases. This CDR3 has 13 amino acids. Full variable domain (missing parts from reference TRBV5-6 and TRBJ2-5): DAGVTQSPTHLIKTRGQQVTLRCSPKSGHDTVSWYQQALGQGPQFIFQYYEEEERQRGNFPDRFSGHQFPNYSSELNVNALLLGDSALYLCASSFRDWPTQYFGPGTRLLVL.

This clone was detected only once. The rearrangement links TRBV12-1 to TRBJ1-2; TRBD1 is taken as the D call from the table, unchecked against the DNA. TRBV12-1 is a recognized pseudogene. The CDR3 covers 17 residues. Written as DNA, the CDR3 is TGTGCCAGCAGCTTTCGGCGGACAGGGGTCAAACTTGGTGGCTACACCTTC. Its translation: CASSFRRTGVKLGGYTF.

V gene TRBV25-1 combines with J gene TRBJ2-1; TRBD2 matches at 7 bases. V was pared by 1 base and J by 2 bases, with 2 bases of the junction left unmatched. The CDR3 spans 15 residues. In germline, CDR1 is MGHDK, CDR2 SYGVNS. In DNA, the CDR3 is TGTGCCAGCAGTGAATTGGGGGGGGCCTACAATGAGCAGTTCTTC. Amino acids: CASSELGGAYNEQFF.

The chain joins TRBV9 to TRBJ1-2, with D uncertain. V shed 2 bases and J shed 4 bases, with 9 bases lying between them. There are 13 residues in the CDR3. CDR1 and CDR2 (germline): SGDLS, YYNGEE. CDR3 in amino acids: CASSVSTGYGYTF. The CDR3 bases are TGTGCCAGCAGCGTTTCAACCGGCTATGGCTACACCTTC.

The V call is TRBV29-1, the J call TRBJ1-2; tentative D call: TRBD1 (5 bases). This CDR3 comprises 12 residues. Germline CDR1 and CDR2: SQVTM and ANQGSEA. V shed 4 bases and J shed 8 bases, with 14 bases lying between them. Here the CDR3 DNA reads TGCAGCGTTGGAGGCAGGGATGGCGGCTACACCTTC. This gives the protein CSVGGRDGGYTF. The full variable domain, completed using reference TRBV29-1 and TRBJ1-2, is SAVISQKPSRDICQRGTSLTIQCQVDSQVTMMFWYRQQPGQSLTLIATANQGSEATYESGFVIDKFPISRPNLTFSTLTVSNMSPEDSSIYLCSVGGRDGGYTFGSGTRLTVV.

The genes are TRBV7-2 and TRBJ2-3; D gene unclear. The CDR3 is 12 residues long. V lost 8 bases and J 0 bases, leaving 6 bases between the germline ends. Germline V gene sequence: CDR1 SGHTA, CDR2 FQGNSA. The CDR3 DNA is TGTGCCAGCGCGCCTAGCACAGATACGCAGTATTTT. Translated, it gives CASAPSTDTQYF.

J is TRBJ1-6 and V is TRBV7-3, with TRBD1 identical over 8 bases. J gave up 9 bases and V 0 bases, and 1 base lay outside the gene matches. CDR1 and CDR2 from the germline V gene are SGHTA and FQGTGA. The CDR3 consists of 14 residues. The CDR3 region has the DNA TGTGCCAGCAGCTTAACCGGACAGGGTTCACCCCTCCACTTT. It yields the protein CASSLTGQGSPLHF.

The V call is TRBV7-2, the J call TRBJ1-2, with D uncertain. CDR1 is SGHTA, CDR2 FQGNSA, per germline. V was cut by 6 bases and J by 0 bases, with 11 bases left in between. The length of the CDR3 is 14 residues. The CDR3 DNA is TGTGCCAGCAGGAACGCGCGGGCTAACTATGGCTACACCTTC. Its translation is CASRNARANYGYTF.

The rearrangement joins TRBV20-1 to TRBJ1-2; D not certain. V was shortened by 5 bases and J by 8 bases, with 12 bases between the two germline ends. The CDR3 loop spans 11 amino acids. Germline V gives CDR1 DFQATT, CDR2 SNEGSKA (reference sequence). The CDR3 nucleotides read TGCAGTGCTGTGTTCGAGAAAGGCTACACCTTC. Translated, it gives CSAVFEKGYTF.

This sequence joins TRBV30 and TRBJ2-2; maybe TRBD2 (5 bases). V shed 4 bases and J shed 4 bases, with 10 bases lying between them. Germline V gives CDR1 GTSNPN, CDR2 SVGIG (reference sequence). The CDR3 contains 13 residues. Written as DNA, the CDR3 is TGTGCCTGGACTAGCTATGGCACCGGGGAGCTGTTTTTT. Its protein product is CAWTSYGTGELFF.

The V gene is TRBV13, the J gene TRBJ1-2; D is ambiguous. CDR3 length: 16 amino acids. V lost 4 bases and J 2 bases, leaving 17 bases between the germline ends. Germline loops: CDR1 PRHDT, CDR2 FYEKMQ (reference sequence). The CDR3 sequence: CASSSGVQHLNYGYTF. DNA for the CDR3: TGTGCCAGCAGCTCCGGGGTACAGCACCTAAACTATGGCTACACCTTC. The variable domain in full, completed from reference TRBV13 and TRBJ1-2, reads AAGVIQSPRHLIKEKRETATLKCYPIPRHDTVYWYQQGPGQDPQFLISFYEKMQSDKGSIPDRFSAQQFSDYHSELNMSSLELGDSALYFCASSSGVQHLNYGYTFGSGTRLTVV.

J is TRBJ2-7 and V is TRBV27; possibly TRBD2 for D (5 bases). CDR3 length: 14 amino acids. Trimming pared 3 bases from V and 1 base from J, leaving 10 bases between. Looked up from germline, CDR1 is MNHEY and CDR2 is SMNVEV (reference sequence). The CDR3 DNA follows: TGTGCCAGCAGTTTCTTCGGGGATTCCTACGAGCAGTACTTC. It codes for CASSFFGDSYEQYF.

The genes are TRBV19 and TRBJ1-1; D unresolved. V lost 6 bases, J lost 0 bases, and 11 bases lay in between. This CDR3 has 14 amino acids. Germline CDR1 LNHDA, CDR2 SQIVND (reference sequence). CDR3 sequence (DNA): TGTGCCAGTAGCTTACAGCTTATGAACACTGAAGCTTTCTTT. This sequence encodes CASSLQLMNTEAFF.

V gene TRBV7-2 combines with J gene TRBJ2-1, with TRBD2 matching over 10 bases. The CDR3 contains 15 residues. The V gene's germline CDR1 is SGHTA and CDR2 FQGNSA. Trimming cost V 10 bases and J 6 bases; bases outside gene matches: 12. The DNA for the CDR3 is TGTGCCATAAACCCCCTCCTAGCGGGGGTCAATGAGCAGTTCTTC. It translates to CAINPLLAGVNEQFF.